Listed below are T cell receptor beta chains from one sample, sequenced in a study of T cell repertoires in cytomegalovirus infection. A single record per CDR3 protein comes from TCRdb applying MiXCR to the reads. The sample lists approximately 120,000 distinct CDR3 sequences; roughly 30% were seen once. These receptors' targets are unknown. The specimen was CD8+ T cells from cultured PBMCs, collected from culture after CMV antigen stimulation. The receptors here all came from a human donor in good health (CMV status not recorded). Some clones in this sample may be carry-over from other donors' samples. CDR3s include the opening cysteine and the closing phenylalanine or tryptophan. D genes are given only for firm matches. A clone size is listed for some rows: how often the clone was seen (once, few, many), or a class if it is expanded.

D gene,clone size,J gene,V gene,CDR3 DNA,CDR3 protein
.,.,TRBJ2-7,TRBV5-4,TGTGCCAGCAGCTTAAGGGGGGAACCCTACGAGCAGTACTTC,CASSLRGEPYEQYF
TRBD1,many,TRBJ1-6,TRBV7-9,TGTGCCAGCAGCTTAGTAGCCGGGACAGGGATACCGACACCCCTCCACTTT,CASSLVAGTGIPTPLHF
TRBD1,once,TRBJ1-1,TRBV19,TGTGCCACCCGGACAGGGGTCGACACTGAAGCTTTCTTT,CATRTGVDTEAFF
.,many,TRBJ1-5,TRBV7-9,TGTGCCAGCAGCAAGACAGATCTCAATCAGCCCCAGCATTTT,CASSKTDLNQPQHF
TRBD1,few,TRBJ1-1,TRBV12-3/TRBV12-4,TGTGCCAGCAGTCCGGGGACAGGGGGAACTGAAGCTTTCTTT,CASSPGTGGTEAFF
TRBD2,few,TRBJ2-3,TRBV20-1,TGCAGTGCCCCCTTGGGCGGGGGGAGCACAGATACGCAGTATTTT,CSAPLGGGSTDTQYF
.,.,TRBJ1-1,TRBV28,TGTGCCAGCAGTTTCTCGGCAGGCGTGAACACTGAAGCTTTCTTT,CASSFSAGVNTEAFF
.,.,TRBJ1-1,TRBV12-3/TRBV12-4,TGTGCCAGCAGTTTAGACGGCCCGAACACTGAAGCTTTCTTT,CASSLDGPNTEAFF
.,.,TRBJ1-2,TRBV11-2,TGTGCCAGCAGCCCCCGGCGGGTAGGGGTCGATGGCTACACCTTC,CASSPRRVGVDGYTF
.,.,TRBJ1-5,TRBV27,TGTGCCAGCAGTACAACAAAATGGAGCAATCAGCCCCAGCATTTT,CASSTTKWSNQPQHF